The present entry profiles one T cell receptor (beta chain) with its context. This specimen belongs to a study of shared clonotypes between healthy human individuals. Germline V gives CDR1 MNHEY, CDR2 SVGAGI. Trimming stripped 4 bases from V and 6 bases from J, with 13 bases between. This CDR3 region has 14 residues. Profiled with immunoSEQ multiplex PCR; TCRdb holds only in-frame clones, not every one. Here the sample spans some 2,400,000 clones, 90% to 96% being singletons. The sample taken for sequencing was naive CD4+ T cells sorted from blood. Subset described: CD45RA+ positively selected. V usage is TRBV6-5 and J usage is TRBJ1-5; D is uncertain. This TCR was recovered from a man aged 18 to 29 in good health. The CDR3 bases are TGTGCCAGCAGTTCTGGGAAGATGGGTCAGCCCCAGCATTTT. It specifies CASSSGKMGQPQHF.